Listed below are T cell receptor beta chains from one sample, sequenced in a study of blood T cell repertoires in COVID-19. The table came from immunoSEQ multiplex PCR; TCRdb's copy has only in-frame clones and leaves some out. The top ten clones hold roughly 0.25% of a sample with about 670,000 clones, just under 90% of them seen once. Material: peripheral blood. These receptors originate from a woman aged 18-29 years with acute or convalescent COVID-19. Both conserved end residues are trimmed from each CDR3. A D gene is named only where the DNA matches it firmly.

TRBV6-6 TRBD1 ASSYGTGDEQY
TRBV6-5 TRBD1 ARTGDYEQY
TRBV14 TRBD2 ASSGGLAGNTGELF
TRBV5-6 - ASSPVTAYYGYT
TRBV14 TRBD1 ASSLPFPGQGDGYT
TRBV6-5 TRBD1 ASSYAGQAGYT
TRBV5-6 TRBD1 ASKWDRGSGGYT
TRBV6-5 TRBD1 ASSGTGGNQPQH
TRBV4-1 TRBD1 ASSQGGQSPYEQY
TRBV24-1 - ATSDPQGTFGYT
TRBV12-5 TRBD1 ASGPGTGSLAQPQH
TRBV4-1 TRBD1 ASSQGPGQGGYEQY
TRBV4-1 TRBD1 ASSQVGDRDYEQY
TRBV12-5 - ASGFSQTASYEQY
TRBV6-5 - ASSSFIRVYTEAF
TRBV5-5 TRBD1 ASSLTGQGSSYNEQF
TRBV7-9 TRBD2 ASSLALAGGDNEQF
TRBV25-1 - ASSLYGTGELF
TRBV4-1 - ASSYRAYQPQH
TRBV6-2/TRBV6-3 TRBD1 ASSNSGQGARNQPQH
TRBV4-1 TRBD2 ASSQGRGLAGGYVPQETQY
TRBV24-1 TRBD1 ATRSGTEYEQF
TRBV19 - ASSQTQGRPSYGYT
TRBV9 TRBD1 ASSFTGVLNTEAF
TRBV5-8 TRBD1 ASSLGWDRGQAF
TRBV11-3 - ASSPRESDRGYEQY
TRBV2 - ASRRGNREFSNQPQH
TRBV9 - ASGAGLTIY
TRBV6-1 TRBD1 ASSSWTGEQY
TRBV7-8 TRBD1 ASSKEGTERIVKLF
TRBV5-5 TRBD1 ASSYGQGPLFGQPQH
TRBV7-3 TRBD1 ASSFLGQATDTQY
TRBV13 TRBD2 ASSRRDYPSGELF
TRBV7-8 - ASSLLLASDTQY
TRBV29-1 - SVKPLTGGEATQY
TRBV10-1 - ASSERRILYEQY
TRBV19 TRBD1 ATRDRGGQNTEAF
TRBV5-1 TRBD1 ASSWQGAYEQY
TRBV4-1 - ASSQEQYNEQF
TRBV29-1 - SVEQSPQDTEAF
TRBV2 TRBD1 ASRPRGLSGNQPQH
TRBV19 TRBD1 ASGQGGAEAF
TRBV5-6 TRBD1 ASSLRRTGENQPQH
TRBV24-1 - ATSVSSGPQH
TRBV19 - ASSIRQSHGYT
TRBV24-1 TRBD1 ATSDPLGKGTGYTGELF
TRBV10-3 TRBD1 AIRDRPAEQY
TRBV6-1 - AESGGTGNTEAF
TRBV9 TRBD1 ASSVPGGNEQF
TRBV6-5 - ASSSQGSDREAF
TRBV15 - ATSRRLENQPQH
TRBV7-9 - ASSSPRDSLTGYEQY
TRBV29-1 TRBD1 SVLKMGQANYGYT
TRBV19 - ASSERQDNSPLH
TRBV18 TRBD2 ASSPLAGGLKETQY